This T cell receptor beta chain came from a study of vaccination and CD4 T cells after COVID-19. About this clonotype itself: Its antigen is undetermined.

J was trimmed by 3 bases and V by 1 base; bases with no gene match: 5. The length of the CDR3 is 15 residues. Germline-derived CDR1 and CDR2 are LNHDA and SQIVND (reference sequence). Noted treatment: roughly ten-day PBMC culture with coronavirus spike peptide pools or control peptides (ViraFEST assay). The Oncomine TCR Beta short-read assay sequenced DNA from cultured CD4+ T cells. In TCRdb, the PCR reads were re-called with MiXCR into one record per CDR3 protein. This table holds about 3,300 distinct CDR3 sequences, 75% to 85% found once. V and J are TRBV19 and TRBJ1-2; 7 bases fit TRBD1. The receptor was derived from a human donor who had recovered from COVID-19. Sequenced: CD4+ T cells from blood, cultured in vitro. The CDR3: CASSIGGQRYYGYTF. CDR3 coding DNA: TGTGCCAGTAGTATAGGGGGACAGAGATACTATGGCTACACCTTC.